This record looks at one T cell receptor (beta chain) sequence and its context. Losses at the gene ends were 5 bases for V and 5 bases for J; bases not matched to a gene: 9. Germline CDR1 and CDR2: SGHAT and FQNNGV. The CDR3 length is 16 residues. This entry belongs to a study of T cell repertoires in cytomegalovirus infection. TCRdb passed the reads through MiXCR, listing each CDR3 protein once. The table includes fewer than 550,000 distinct CDR3 sequences, approximately 16% detected once. The rearrangement uses TRBV11-2 and TRBJ2-1; TRBD2 aligns across 10 bases. The source is a human donor in good health (CMV status not recorded). Some clones in this sample may be carry-over from other donors' samples. Sequencing was done on a sample of CD8+ T cells from PBMCs. CDR3 region: CASSTWTSGDNNEQFF. CDR3 DNA: TGTGCCAGCAGCACCTGGACTAGCGGCGATAACAATGAGCAGTTCTTC.